These T cell receptor beta chains were read from a single sample in a study of regulatory T cells in long-lasting Graves disease. TCRdb fed the multiplex PCR reads into MiXCR, producing one record per CDR3 protein. The sample has around 400,000 distinct CDR3 sequences; approximately 15% are singletons. These data are also associated with another study on T cells in Graves' hyperthyroidism and ophthalmopathy.

The specimen comprised peripheral blood mononuclear cells (PBMCs), sampled at new diagnosis, from a patient treated with antithyroid drugs. The receptors here all came from a woman aged 40 to 50 with Graves disease. CDR3s include the opening cysteine and the closing phenylalanine or tryptophan. The D gene is left open where the match is weak. The size of a clone is reported for some rows only, either as once, few or many, or as a class for expanded clones.

D gene	clone size	CDR3 length	V gene	J gene	CDR3 protein	CDR3 DNA
TRBD2	many	16	TRBV28	TRBJ2-1	CASSFISGERNNEQFF	TGTGCCAGCAGTTTCATTAGCGGGGAGAGGAACAATGAGCAGTTCTTC
-	-	13	TRBV5-1	TRBJ2-1	CASSSMDRYEQFF	TGCGCCAGCAGCTCCATGGACAGATATGAGCAGTTCTTC
TRBD1	many	17	TRBV13	TRBJ2-7	CASSLTVDRNVSYEQYF	TGTGCCAGCAGCTTAACGGTGGACAGGAATGTTTCCTACGAGCAGTACTTC
TRBD2	few	17	TRBV4-1	TRBJ2-2	CASSQGTSGKGAGELFF	TGCGCCAGCAGCCAAGGGACTAGCGGGAAGGGGGCCGGGGAGCTGTTTTTT
TRBD1	many	16	TRBV15	TRBJ2-7	CATSGYGTGENYEQYF	TGTGCCACCAGCGGTTACGGGACAGGGGAAAACTACGAGCAGTACTTC
-	-	19	TRBV12-5	TRBJ1-1	CASGLVFVLQGGWNTEAFF	TGTGCTAGTGGTTTGGTATTTGTCTTGCAGGGCGGTTGGAACACTGAAGCTTTCTTT
-	many	13	TRBV5-6	TRBJ1-2	CASSFGSWSGYTF	TGTGCCAGCAGCTTCGGATCATGGAGTGGCTACACCTTC
-	many	14	TRBV9	TRBJ1-1	CATSPSSMNTEAFF	TGTGCCACCTCCCCCTCTTCCATGAACACTGAAGCTTTCTTT
TRBD1	few	14	TRBV4-2	TRBJ1-2	CASSQDREGYGYTF	TGTGCCAGCAGCCAGGACAGGGAGGGCTATGGCTACACCTTC
-	many	13	TRBV2	TRBJ2-7	CATRDSSLGEQYF	TGTGCCACACGGGACTCCTCCTTGGGCGAGCAGTACTTC
-	-	13	TRBV19	TRBJ2-3	CASSIYPADTQYF	TGTGCCAGTAGTATCTATCCAGCAGATACGCAGTATTTT
TRBD2	few	14	TRBV19	TRBJ2-7	CASSIGRASDEQYF	TGTGCCAGTAGTATTGGGAGGGCCAGCGACGAGCAGTACTTC
-	many	15	TRBV19	TRBJ1-2	CASSIRREQNYGYTF	TGTGCCAGTAGTATTCGACGGGAACAGAACTATGGCTACACCTTC
TRBD1	many	15	TRBV6-2/TRBV6-3	TRBJ2-3	CASSYRDSYTDTQYF	TGTGCCAGCAGTTACCGGGACAGCTACACAGATACGCAGTATTTT
-	many	15	TRBV15	TRBJ1-4	CATSREPGMGEKLFF	TGTGCCACCAGCAGAGAGCCCGGGATGGGTGAAAAACTGTTTTTT
-	many	16	TRBV10-3	TRBJ2-7	CAIIARAGAPSYEQYF	TGTGCCATCATCGCTCGTGCGGGGGCCCCTTCCTACGAGCAGTACTTC
-	-	15	TRBV5-1	TRBJ2-7	CASSFTGSVSYEQYF	TGCGCCAGCAGCTTCACCGGGTCCGTTTCCTACGAGCAGTACTTC
-	-	13	TRBV24-1	TRBJ2-7	CATSEVGAYEQYF	TGTGCCACCAGTGAAGTAGGGGCCTACGAGCAGTACTTC
-	many	14	TRBV7-8	TRBJ2-3	CASSSPSGTDTQYF	TGTGCCAGCAGCTCCCCCTCGGGCACAGATACGCAGTATTTT
TRBD2	-	16	TRBV19	TRBJ2-1	CASSAEGLAGRTEQFF	TGTGCCAGTAGTGCGGAAGGACTAGCGGGACGCACTGAGCAGTTCTTC
TRBD2	many	14	TRBV4-2	TRBJ2-3	CASGRGGPSDTQYF	TGTGCCAGCGGGAGGGGAGGGCCCTCAGATACGCAGTATTTT
-	-	15	TRBV7-6	TRBJ2-5	CATSSFWGAAETQYF	TGTGCCACCTCCTCCTTCTGGGGGGCAGCAGAGACCCAGTACTTC
-	many	14	TRBV30	TRBJ1-1	CAWRQGPMNTEAFF	TGTGCCTGGCGGCAAGGGCCCATGAACACTGAAGCTTTCTTT
-	few	14	TRBV14	TRBJ2-5	CASSQWGSRETQYF	TGTGCCAGCAGCCAATGGGGGAGCAGGGAGACCCAGTACTTC
-	-	17	TRBV4-2	TRBJ2-1	CASSPWPQSSGYNEQFF	TGTGCCAGCAGCCCGTGGCCCCAGAGCTCAGGATACAATGAGCAGTTCTTC
TRBD1	-	13	TRBV28	TRBJ2-1	CASRNRGDNEQFF	TGTGCCAGCAGAAACAGGGGCGACAATGAGCAGTTCTTC
TRBD1	few	15	TRBV11-3	TRBJ2-1	CASSLQGETYYEQFF	TGTGCCAGCAGCTTACAGGGGGAAACTTACTATGAGCAGTTCTTC
TRBD2	many	18	TRBV27	TRBJ2-1	CASSLYSGRLGIGNEQFF	TGTGCCAGCAGTTTATACAGCGGGAGGTTGGGAATCGGGAATGAGCAGTTCTTC
-	many	15	TRBV2	TRBJ2-3	CASKVSGTSTDTQYF	TGTGCCAGCAAGGTCAGCGGTACTAGCACAGATACGCAGTATTTT
TRBD2	many	17	TRBV19	TRBJ2-2	CASILNGLAGNTGELFF	TGTGCCAGTATTCTGAACGGACTAGCGGGAAACACCGGGGAGCTGTTTTTT
-	-	14	TRBV20-1	TRBJ2-7	CSALTGLAGYEQYF	TGCAGTGCCTTAACGGGCCTCGCGGGCTACGAGCAGTACTTC
-	few	15	TRBV7-9	TRBJ2-3	CASSLSRTSTDTQYF	TGTGCCAGCAGCTTAAGTCGGACAAGCACAGATACGCAGTATTTT
TRBD1	few	12	TRBV28	TRBJ1-1	CASRERDRGAFF	TGTGCCAGCAGGGAAAGGGACAGGGGAGCTTTCTTT
-	many	12	TRBV28	TRBJ1-1	CASLGRHTEAFF	TGTGCCAGCTTGGGCAGGCACACTGAAGCTTTCTTT
TRBD1	many	16	TRBV19	TRBJ1-5	CASSRGTGVSNQPQHF	TGTGCCAGTAGCAGAGGGACAGGGGTGAGCAATCAGCCCCAGCATTTT
-	-	14	TRBV7-3	TRBJ2-6	CASSPTGTTNVLTF	TGTGCCAGCAGCCCAACCGGGACAACCAACGTCCTGACTTTC
-	many	12	TRBV5-1	TRBJ2-1	CASNDRHNEQFF	TGCGCCAGCAACGACAGACACAATGAGCAGTTCTTC
TRBD2	many	15	TRBV2	TRBJ2-2	CASRATSGSPGELFF	TGTGCCAGCAGGGCGACTAGCGGGAGCCCCGGGGAGCTGTTTTTT
-	-	14	TRBV6-1	TRBJ2-3	CASRDFPLTDTQYF	TGTGCCAGCAGAGACTTCCCTTTGACCGATACGCAGTATTTT
-	many	15	TRBV5-4	TRBJ2-3	CASRTDDSLTDTQYF	TGTGCCAGCAGGACGGACGATTCCCTCACAGATACGCAGTATTTT
-	many	16	TRBV3-1	TRBJ2-1	CASSQDKANSYNEQFF	TGTGCCAGCAGCCAAGATAAGGCAAATTCCTACAATGAGCAGTTCTTC
TRBD1	many	14	TRBV24-1	TRBJ2-7	CATSDPGQGFEQYF	TGTGCCACCAGCGATCCGGGACAGGGGTTCGAGCAGTACTTC
-	many	15	TRBV12-3/TRBV12-4	TRBJ2-7	CASSPRGQYSYEQYF	TGTGCCAGCAGTCCGCGAGGACAGTACTCCTACGAGCAGTACTTC
TRBD1	many	13	TRBV11-2	TRBJ1-1	CASSPRTGTEAFF	TGTGCCAGCAGCCCCCGGACAGGTACTGAAGCTTTCTTT
TRBD1	few	13	TRBV6-5	TRBJ2-5	CASSYGQGETQYF	TGTGCCAGCAGTTACGGACAGGGTGAGACCCAGTACTTC
-	-	16	TRBV4-1	TRBJ2-1	CASSQVTAPQEDEQFF	TGCGCCAGCAGCCAAGTTACGGCACCCCAAGAGGATGAGCAGTTCTTC
-	few	15	TRBV20-1	TRBJ2-5	CSASDGAKGQETQYF	TGCAGTGCTAGTGACGGGGCGAAAGGTCAAGAGACCCAGTACTTC
-	many	16	TRBV19	TRBJ1-1	CASSIEPGRWNTEAFF	TGTGCCAGTAGTATAGAACCGGGACGTTGGAACACTGAAGCTTTCTTT
TRBD2	many	16	TRBV3-1	TRBJ2-1	CASSQVGTSWNNEQFF	TGTGCCAGCAGCCAAGTAGGGACTAGCTGGAACAATGAGCAGTTCTTC
TRBD2	many	15	TRBV6-5	TRBJ2-7	CASSPSTSATYEQYF	TGTGCCAGCAGTCCCTCGACTAGCGCCACCTACGAGCAGTACTTC
TRBD1	many	15	TRBV28	TRBJ2-7	CASSPRDREIYEQYF	TGTGCCAGCAGTCCACGGGACAGGGAAATCTACGAGCAGTACTTC
TRBD2	many	14	TRBV11-3	TRBJ2-1	CASSFRTSNNEQFF	TGTGCCAGCAGCTTTAGGACTAGCAACAATGAGCAGTTCTTC
-	many	15	TRBV6-1	TRBJ1-2	CASSEARIHNYGYTF	TGTGCCAGCAGTGAAGCGCGGATACACAACTATGGCTACACCTTC